This T cell receptor beta chain was sequenced during a study of cytomegalovirus exposure and HLA in healthy donors. Study observations and caveats: Analyzed later, association rates of TCRs varied across HLA loci, with DRB1 most and HLA-C fewest. Overall, about 160 TCR beta chains were annotated as cytomegalovirus-associated. Sequencing likely produced, as an artifact, a cluster of highly shared sequence variants. A prior analysis recorded that most TCR beta V segments were productive about 87% or about 30% of the time.

About this clone itself: Its specificity is not known.

Vbeta (60) and Jbeta (13) primers were used in the PCR. Produced via immunoSEQ multiplex PCR; TCRdb's table is partial and in-frame only. The sample lists 85,000 to 100,000 clones; roughly two thirds were seen once. Trimming shortened V by 0 bases and J by 6 bases, and 17 bases separated the two germline ends. Germline assignment: CDR1 LGHNA and CDR2 YSLEER. This CDR3 is 17 amino acids long. V and J are TRBV4-3 and TRBJ2-2; the D gene is possibly TRBD1 (5 bases). Material for sequencing was PBMCs. This TCR came from a human donor in good health. The chain's CDR3 is CASSQDMRHEGAGELFF. CDR3 bases: TGCGCCAGCAGCCAAGATATGCGGCACGAAGGGGCCGGGGAGCTGTTTTTT.